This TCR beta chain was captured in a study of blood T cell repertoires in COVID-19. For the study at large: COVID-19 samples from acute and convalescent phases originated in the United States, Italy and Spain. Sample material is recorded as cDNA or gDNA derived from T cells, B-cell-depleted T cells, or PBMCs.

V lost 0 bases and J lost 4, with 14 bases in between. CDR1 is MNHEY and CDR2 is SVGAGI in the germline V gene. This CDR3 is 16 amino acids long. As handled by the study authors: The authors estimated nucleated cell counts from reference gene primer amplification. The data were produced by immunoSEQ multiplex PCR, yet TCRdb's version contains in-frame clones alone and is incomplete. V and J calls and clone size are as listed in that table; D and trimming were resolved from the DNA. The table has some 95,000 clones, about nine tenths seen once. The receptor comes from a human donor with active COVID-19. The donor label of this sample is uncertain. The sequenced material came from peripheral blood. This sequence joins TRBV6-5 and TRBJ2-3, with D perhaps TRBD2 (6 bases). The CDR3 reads CASSYSTAGQADTQYF. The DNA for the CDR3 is TGTGCCAGCAGTTACTCGACCGCGGGGCAGGCAGATACGCAGTATTTT.